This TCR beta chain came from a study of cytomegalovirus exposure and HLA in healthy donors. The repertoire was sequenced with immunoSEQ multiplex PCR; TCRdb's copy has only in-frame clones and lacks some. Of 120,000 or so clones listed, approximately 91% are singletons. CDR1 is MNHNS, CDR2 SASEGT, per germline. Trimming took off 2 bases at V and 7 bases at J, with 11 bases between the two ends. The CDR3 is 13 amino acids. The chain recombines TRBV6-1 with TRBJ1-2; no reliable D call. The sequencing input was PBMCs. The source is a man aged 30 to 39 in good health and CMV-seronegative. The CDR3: CASSESGLAGYTF. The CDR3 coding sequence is TGTGCCAGCAGTGAAAGTGGCCTAGCTGGCTACACCTTC.